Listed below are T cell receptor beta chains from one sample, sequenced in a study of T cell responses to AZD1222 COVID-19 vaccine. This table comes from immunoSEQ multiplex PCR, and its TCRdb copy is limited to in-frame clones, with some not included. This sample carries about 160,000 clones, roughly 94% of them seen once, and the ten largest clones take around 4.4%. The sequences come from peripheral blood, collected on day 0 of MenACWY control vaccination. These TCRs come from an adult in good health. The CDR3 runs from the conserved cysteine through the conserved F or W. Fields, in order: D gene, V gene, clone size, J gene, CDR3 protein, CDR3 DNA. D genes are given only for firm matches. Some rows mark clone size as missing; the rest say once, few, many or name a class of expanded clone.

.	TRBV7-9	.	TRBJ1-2	CASSFNRDGYTF	TGTGCCAGCAGCTTTAACAGGGATGGCTACACCTTC
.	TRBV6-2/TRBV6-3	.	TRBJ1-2	CASSQGIGYGYTF	TGTGCCAGCAGTCAGGGGATCGGCTATGGCTACACCTTC
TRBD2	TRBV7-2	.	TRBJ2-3	CASSLNPSGNLGDTQYF	TGTGCCAGCAGCTTAAATCCTAGCGGAAACCTGGGAGATACGCAGTATTTT
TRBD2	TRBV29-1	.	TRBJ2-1	CSVVLAANEQFF	TGCAGCGTTGTCCTAGCGGCCAATGAGCAGTTCTTC
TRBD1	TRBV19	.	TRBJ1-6	CASSISGTGDSPLHF	TGTGCCAGTAGTATAAGTGGGACAGGGGATTCACCCCTCCACTTT
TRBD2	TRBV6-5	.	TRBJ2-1	CASSYGRGSSDEQFF	TGTGCCAGCAGTTACGGGAGGGGAAGTAGCGATGAGCAGTTCTTC
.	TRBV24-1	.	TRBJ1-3	CATSDPLQEYGDTIYF	TGTGCCACCAGTGATCCGTTACAGGAATACGGGGACACCATATATTTT
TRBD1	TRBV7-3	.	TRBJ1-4	CASSLKEGQRLNEKLFF	TGTGCCAGCAGCTTAAAAGAGGGACAGCGGTTAAATGAAAAACTGTTTTTT
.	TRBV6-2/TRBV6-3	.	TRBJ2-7	CASSLDGSYEQYF	TGTGCCAGCAGTCTAGACGGGTCCTACGAGCAGTACTTC
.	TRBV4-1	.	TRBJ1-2	CASSQELGVSGYGYTF	TGCGCCAGCAGCCAAGAACTGGGGGTTTCGGGCTATGGCTACACCTTC
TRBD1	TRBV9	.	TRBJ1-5	CASSVEGGLGQPQHF	TGTGCCAGCAGCGTAGAAGGGGGCCTGGGTCAGCCCCAGCATTTT
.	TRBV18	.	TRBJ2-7	CASSPRSAGGTEQYF	TGTGCCAGCTCACCAAGATCGGCAGGAGGGACCGAGCAGTACTTC
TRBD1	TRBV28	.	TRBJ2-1	CASSDYRGNNEQFF	TGTGCCAGCAGCGACTACAGGGGGAACAATGAGCAGTTCTTC
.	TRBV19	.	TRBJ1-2	CASSSRTPPYGYTF	TGTGCCAGTAGCTCCCGGACACCGCCTTATGGCTACACCTTC
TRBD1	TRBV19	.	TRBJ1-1	CASSRGQGAPTEAFF	TGTGCCAGTAGCCGGGGACAGGGGGCGCCCACTGAAGCTTTCTTT
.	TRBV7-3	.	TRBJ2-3	CASSFGVGSSTDTQYF	TGTGCCAGCAGCTTTGGGGTAGGCAGCAGCACAGATACGCAGTATTTT
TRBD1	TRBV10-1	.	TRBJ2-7	CASSDGTGAYEQYF	TGCGCCAGCAGTGACGGGACAGGGGCCTACGAGCAGTACTTC
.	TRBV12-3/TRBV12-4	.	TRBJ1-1	CASSSGLNTEAFF	TGTGCCAGCAGTTCTGGGCTGAACACTGAAGCTTTCTTT
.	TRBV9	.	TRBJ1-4	CASSVSQYNEKLFF	TGTGCCAGCAGCGTATCACAGTATAATGAAAAACTGTTTTTT
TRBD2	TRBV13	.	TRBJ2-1	CASSFQREGQDEQFF	TGTGCCAGCAGCTTCCAGCGGGAGGGCCAGGATGAGCAGTTCTTC
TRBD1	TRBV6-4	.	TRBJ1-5	CASSDPLTGTGDYSNQPQHF	TGTGCCAGCAGTGACCCCCTAACCGGGACAGGGGACTATAGCAATCAGCCCCAGCATTTT
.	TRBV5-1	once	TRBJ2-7	CASSLGGYPLEQYF	TGCGCCAGCAGCTTGGGAGGCTACCCCTTAGAGCAGTACTTC
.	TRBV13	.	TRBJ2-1	CASSSTDAAYNEQFF	TGTGCCAGCAGCTCGACAGATGCGGCCTACAATGAGCAGTTCTTC
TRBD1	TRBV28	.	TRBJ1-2	CASSPGTGRYGYTF	TGTGCCAGCAGCCCCGGGACAGGGAGGTATGGCTACACCTTC
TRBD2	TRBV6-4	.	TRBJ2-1	CASSELAGYNEQFF	TGTGCCAGCAGTGAACTAGCGGGCTACAATGAGCAGTTCTTC
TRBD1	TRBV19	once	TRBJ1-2	CASSITGTGDGGGYTF	TGTGCCAGTAGCATAACCGGGACAGGGGATGGTGGAGGCTACACCTTC
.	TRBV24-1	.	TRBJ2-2	CASQGGRTGELFF	TGTGCCTCGCAAGGGGGAAGGACCGGGGAGCTGTTTTTT
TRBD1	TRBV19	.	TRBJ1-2	CASRQGANVLYGYTF	TGTGCCAGTCGACAGGGGGCGAATGTTTTATATGGCTACACCTTC
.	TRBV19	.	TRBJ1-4	CASLPNGVTNEKLFF	TGTGCCAGTCTCCCGAACGGGGTAACTAATGAAAAACTGTTTTTT
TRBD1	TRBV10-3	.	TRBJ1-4	CAIGQGGNEKLFF	TGTGCCATCGGACAGGGGGGTAATGAAAAACTGTTTTTT
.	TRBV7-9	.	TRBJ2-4	CASSFAGQLAKNIQYF	TGTGCCAGCAGCTTTGCGGGGCAATTAGCCAAAAACATTCAGTACTTC
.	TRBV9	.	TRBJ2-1	CASGKGGEIGYNEQFF	TGTGCCAGCGGAAAAGGAGGGGAGATTGGCTACAATGAGCAGTTCTTC
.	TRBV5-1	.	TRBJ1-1	CASSIGQPGMNTEAFF	TGCGCCAGCAGCATCGGACAGCCGGGTATGAACACTGAAGCTTTCTTT
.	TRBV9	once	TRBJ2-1	CASSVVGSSSNEQFF	TGTGCCAGCAGCGTAGTCGGGAGTTCAAGCAATGAGCAGTTCTTC
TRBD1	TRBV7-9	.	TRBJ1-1	CASSSGTGGTEAFF	TGTGCCAGCAGCTCAGGGACAGGGGGGACTGAAGCTTTCTTT
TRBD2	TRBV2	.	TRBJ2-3	CASSWTSGNSDTQYF	TGTGCCAGCAGTTGGACTAGCGGGAACTCAGATACGCAGTATTTT
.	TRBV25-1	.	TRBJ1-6	CASSGGTGGYSPLHF	TGTGCCAGCAGTGGGGGGACGGGGGGTTATTCACCCCTCCACTTT
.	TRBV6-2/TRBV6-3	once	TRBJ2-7	CASSYNPSRQYF	TGTGCCAGCAGTTACAACCCTAGTCGGCAGTACTTC
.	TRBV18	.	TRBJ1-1	CASSYLGAEAFF	TGTGCCAGCTCATACTTAGGGGCTGAAGCTTTCTTT
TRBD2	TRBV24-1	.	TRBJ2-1	CATSEPGLAGGNEQFF	TGTGCCACCAGTGAGCCCGGACTAGCGGGGGGCAATGAGCAGTTCTTC
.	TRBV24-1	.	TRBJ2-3	CATSDRDLPSTDTQYF	TGTGCCACCAGTGATCGGGACCTCCCTAGCACAGATACGCAGTATTTT
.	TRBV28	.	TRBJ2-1	CASSLSHVSEQFF	TGTGCCAGCAGTTTATCCCATGTTAGTGAGCAGTTCTTC
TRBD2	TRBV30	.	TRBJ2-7	CAWSKLAGTLEQYF	TGTGCCTGGAGTAAGCTAGCGGGAACCCTCGAGCAGTACTTC
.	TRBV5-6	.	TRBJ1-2	CASSFPTGGYTF	TGTGCCAGCAGCTTCCCGACGGGTGGCTACACCTTC
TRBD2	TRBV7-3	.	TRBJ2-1	CASGRLAGGSEQFF	TGTGCCAGCGGCCGACTAGCGGGAGGCTCTGAGCAGTTCTTC
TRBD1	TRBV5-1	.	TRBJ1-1	CASSFNPQTGANTEAFF	TGCGCCAGCAGCTTTAATCCGCAGACAGGGGCGAACACTGAAGCTTTCTTT
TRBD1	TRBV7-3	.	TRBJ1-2	CASSLRAVTGGRDYGYTF	TGTGCCAGCAGCTTACGCGCCGTGACAGGGGGCAGGGACTATGGCTACACCTTC
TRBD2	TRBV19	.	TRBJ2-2	CASSIGGGTGELFF	TGTGCCAGTAGTATTGGGGGGGGTACCGGGGAGCTGTTTTTT
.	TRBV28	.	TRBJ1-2	CASSHKDGYTF	TGTGCCAGCAGCCACAAGGATGGCTACACCTTC
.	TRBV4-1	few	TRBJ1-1	CASSQDPRVTEAFF	TGCGCCAGCAGCCAAGATCCCCGGGTTACTGAAGCTTTCTTT
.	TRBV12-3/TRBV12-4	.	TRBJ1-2	CASSPTTRGGYTF	TGTGCCAGCAGTCCCACGACCAGGGGCGGCTACACCTTC
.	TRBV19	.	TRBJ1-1	CASTSQGGSTEAFF	TGTGCCAGTACCTCACAGGGTGGGAGCACTGAAGCTTTCTTT
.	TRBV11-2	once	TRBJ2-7	CASSQRTDGQYF	TGTGCCAGCAGCCAGAGGACGGACGGGCAGTACTTC
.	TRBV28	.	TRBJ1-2	CASSSLLVYGYTF	TGTGCCAGCAGTTCCCTCTTGGTCTATGGCTACACCTTC
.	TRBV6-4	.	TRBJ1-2	CASSDEGRWYGYTF	TGTGCCAGCAGTGATGAGGGTAGGTGGTATGGCTACACCTTC